This TCR beta chain comes out of a study of cytomegalovirus exposure and HLA in healthy donors. PCR was performed using 60 Vbeta and 13 Jbeta primers. The assay was immunoSEQ multiplex PCR, and TCRdb's table has in-frame clones only and misses some. Of 120,000 or so clones in the sample, about 80% were seen once. The CDR3 has 15 amino acids. The V gene's germline CDR1 is MNHEY and CDR2 SVGAGI. V was pared by 2 bases and J by 6 bases, with 13 bases between. The chain couples TRBV6-5 to TRBJ2-2; the D gene is possibly TRBD2 (6 bases). The TCR sequence derives from a woman aged 45-65 years in good health and CMV-seropositive. Sequenced material: PBMCs. CDR3 bases: TGTGCCAGCAGTTACGTTCCTAGCGCGGCCGGGGAGCTGTTTTTT. Translated: CASSYVPSAAGELFF.